These 13 T cell receptor beta chains were all obtained from the same sample, sequenced in a study of shared clonotypes between healthy human individuals. Here immunoSEQ multiplex PCR was the method, and the copy in TCRdb shows in-frame clones only, minus some. The sample lists 500,000 to 650,000 clones, roughly four fifths occurring once. Sequencing was done on a sample of PBMCs. The receptors derive from a woman in her 40s in good health. Some clones in this sample may be carry-over from other donors' samples.

V and J are TRBV6-5 and TRBJ2-7; D may match TRBD1 or TRBD2 (7 bases each). This CDR3 is built from 15 residues. Trimming removed 0 bases from V and 2 bases from J, with 11 bases in between. From germline, CDR1 is MNHEY and CDR2 SVGAGI. The DNA of the CDR3 is TGTGCCAGCAGTTACTCGCCAGGGGGGGCCTACGAGCAGTACTTC. Translation: CASSYSPGGAYEQYF.

Here the CDR3 reads CASSFQPPGGSGRKETQYF. CDR3 in DNA: TGTGCCAGCAGTTTCCAACCTCCGGGGGGTAGCGGGAGAAAAGAGACCCAGTACTTC. The J gene is TRBJ2-5, the V gene TRBV27; 9 positions agree with TRBD2. V gave up 3 bases and J gave up 3 bases; unmatched junction bases: 17. CDR1 MNHEY and CDR2 SMNVEV come from the germline V gene (reference sequence). This CDR3 region has 19 residues.

The gene calls are TRBV19 and TRBJ2-3, with D tentatively TRBD2 (5 bases). CDR3 size: 15 residues. From germline, CDR1 is LNHDA and CDR2 SQIVND (reference sequence). Trimming shortened V by 8 bases and J by 7 bases, and 22 bases separated the two germline ends. CDR3 bases: TGTGCCAGTTCCCGGGGAGACGTTGGGAAAAATACGCAGTATTTT. This translates into CASSRGDVGKNTQYF.

The chain joins TRBV2 to TRBJ2-3; maybe TRBD2 (5 bases). Looked up from germline, CDR1 is SNHLY and CDR2 is FYNNEI. This CDR3 region has 16 residues. The V gene lost 2 bases and the J gene lost 0 bases, with 12 bases spanning the gap. The CDR3 DNA reads as TGTGCCAGCAGTGAAAGGCTAGCAGCTAGCACAGATACGCAGTATTTT. It encodes CASSERLAASTDTQYF.

V is TRBV9 and J is TRBJ2-3; no reliable D call. V lost 3 bases and J 2 bases, leaving 10 bases between the germline ends. The CDR3 has 14 residues. Germline assignment: CDR1 SGDLS and CDR2 YYNGEE. CDR3 sequence reads: CASSGRQTTDTQYF. As DNA, the CDR3 is TGTGCCAGCAGCGGTAGACAAACCACAGATACGCAGTATTTT.

This chain joins TRBV9 and TRBJ2-3; 7 bases are shared with TRBD2. The length of the CDR3 is 16 residues. Germline CDR1 and CDR2: SGDLS and YYNGEE. The J segment lost 2 bases and the V segment lost 0 bases, leaving 6 bases of the junction unmatched. The CDR3 spells CASSVDPRGSTDTQYF. The CDR3 DNA reads TGTGCCAGCAGCGTAGATCCGCGGGGGTCCACAGATACGCAGTATTTT.

The chain has TRBV4-1 and TRBJ1-4; D perhaps matches TRBD1 (5 bases). The germline V gene encodes CDR1 MGHRA and CDR2 YSYEKL. V lost 0 bases, J lost 8 bases, and 16 bases lay in between. The CDR3 is 16 residues long. The chain's CDR3 is CASSQDGGASWEKLFF. The CDR3 bases are TGCGCCAGCAGCCAAGATGGTGGGGCCAGCTGGGAAAAACTGTTTTTT.

This rearrangement joins TRBV11-3 to TRBJ2-2; 9 positions agree with TRBD1. Germline-derived CDR1 and CDR2 are SGHNT and YENEEA. The CDR3 runs to 14 residues. V dropped 5 bases and J dropped 5; count of bases not matched to a gene: 3. The CDR3 bases are TGTGCCAGCAGCGCTGGACAGGGGACCGGGGAGCTGTTTTTT. As protein: CASSAGQGTGELFF.

Turning to this clone: The conserved phenylalanine or tryptophan normally closing the CDR3 is absent here, so this likely arose from a read error. V is TRBV10-2 and J is TRBJ1-2; D is unresolved. The V gene lost 0 bases and the J gene lost 8 bases, with 10 bases spanning the gap. CDR1 is WSHSY and CDR2 is SAAADI in the germline V gene. The CDR3 is 13 amino acids. The CDR3 here is CASSESRGRGYTS. DNA for the CDR3: TGCGCCAGCAGTGAGTCCCGGGGAAGAGGCTACACCTCC.

This chain links TRBV7-8 with TRBJ1-1; D call uncertain. V lost 5 bases and J lost 7, with 11 bases in between. The CDR3 loop spans 12 amino acids. CDR1 SGHVS and CDR2 FQNEAQ come from the germline V gene. CDR3 sequence (DNA): TGTGCCAGCAGCCTAGTGGAAGTTGAAGCTTTCTTT. It specifies CASSLVEVEAFF.

This sequence joins TRBV2 and TRBJ2-2; D is possibly TRBD1 or TRBD2 (5 bases each). This CDR3 has 15 residues. In germline, CDR1 is SNHLY, CDR2 FYNNEI. With 5 bases removed from V and 3 bases from J, the gap between germline ends came to 13 bases. CDR3 sequence: CASSLGPLYTGELFF. The CDR3 DNA sequence: TGTGCCAGCAGTCTGGGACCTCTTTACACCGGGGAGCTGTTTTTT.

The chain's CDR3 is CASSPGTSGETQYF. The CDR3 bases are TGTGCCAGCTCACCGGGCACAAGTGGAGAGACCCAGTACTTC. The genes are TRBV18 and TRBJ2-5, with D uncertain. The V gene's germline CDR1 is KGHSH and CDR2 LQKENI. V lost 3 bases and J lost 4, with 12 bases in between. The CDR3 totals 14 residues.

This chain connects TRBV6-1 to TRBJ2-1; D is unresolved. The V gene lost 6 bases and the J gene lost 7 bases, with 13 bases spanning the gap. The CDR3 contains 13 residues. Germline CDR1 MNHNS, CDR2 SASEGT. CDR3 region: CASSLSLGNEQFF. The CDR3 coding sequence is TGTGCCAGCAGCCTTAGTTTAGGGAATGAGCAGTTCTTC.